Reported below is one T cell receptor (beta chain). Its antigen is currently unknown. The data were obtained in a study of blood T cells in healthy people across ages. The study's findings and limits: Donors of long life had a larger count of naive CD4+ cells and greater diversity than aged donors. It was held that diversity estimates obtained from one million T cells represented underestimates. Strongly correlated with naive T cell percentage was TCR beta diversity.

Caucasian, healthy and from Russia, the donors were aged between roughly 6 and 95. The V end was cut by 2 bases, the J end by 6 bases, with 8 bases between. CDR3 size: 13 residues. CDR1 and CDR2 from the germline V gene are SGHAT and FQNNGV. Primers used in a second PCR of roughly 7 to 12 cycles were a sample-barcoded 5' primer and a J-beta primer mix. TCRdb re-analysed the 5' RACE reads in MiXCR, keeping a single row per CDR3 protein. The sample includes approximately 730,000 distinct CDR3 sequences, around 46% seen only once; the top ten take 20%. This receptor was taken from a woman aged 60-75 years in good health. The V call is TRBV11-2, the J call TRBJ1-3; TRBD1 is a possible D gene (5 bases). Source material: blood. The CDR3 spells CASSLQGSNTIYF. The CDR3 nucleotides are TGTGCCAGCAGCTTACAGGGATCAAACACCATATATTTT.